These 5 T cell receptor beta chains share one sample of origin, sequenced in a study of OX40 agonist ivuxolimab in advanced cancers. Method: immunoSEQ multiplex PCR; TCRdb's copy keeps in-frame clones and lacks some. The sample consists of tens of thousands of clones, around 89% of them appearing once. Specimen: CD4+ or CD8+ T cells sorted from blood, collected in a trial of the OX40 agonist ivuxolimab. Every receptor here comes from an adult with an advanced solid tumor such as melanoma, head and neck, liver or kidney cancer.

The chain recombines TRBV7-9 with TRBJ2-3, with D perhaps matching TRBD2 (6 bases). V gave up 5 bases and J gave up 0 bases, with 18 bases separating them. This CDR3 spans 17 amino acids. The germline gives CDR1 SEHNR, CDR2 FQNEAQ (reference sequence). The CDR3 here is CASSPGRTAGSTDTQYF. CDR3 DNA: TGTGCCAGCAGCCCTGGGAGGACGGCCGGAAGCACAGATACGCAGTATTTT. The variable domain in full, completed from reference TRBV7-9 and TRBJ2-3, reads DTGVSQNPRHKITKRGQNVTFRCDPISEHNRLYWYRQTLGQGPEFLTYFQNEAQLEKSRLLSDRFSAERPKGSFSTLEIQRTEQGDSAMYLCASSPGRTAGSTDTQYFGPGTRLTVL.

The V call is TRBV5-6, the J call TRBJ2-3; D might be TRBD2 (6 bases). Trimming left V 3 bases short and J 5 bases short, with 16 bases between. The germline gives CDR1 SGHDT, CDR2 YYEEEE. The CDR3 extends over 15 amino acids. The CDR3 region is CASSSPGLKGDTQYF. The DNA for the CDR3 is TGTGCCAGCAGCTCTCCGGGACTGAAGGGAGATACGCAGTATTTT.

The CDR3 DNA is TGTGCCAGCAGCTCCCGGACTAGCGGGAGGGCCGGGGATACGCAGTATTTT. Translation: CASSSRTSGRAGDTQYF. The rearrangement links TRBV7-2 to TRBJ2-3, with 15 bases aligning to TRBD2. The V segment lost 4 bases and the J segment 6 bases; nucleotides outside the gene matches: 8. The germline CDR1 and CDR2 sequences are SGHTA and FQGNSA. The CDR3 covers 17 residues.

The CDR3 nucleotides are TGTGCCAGCAGCTTAATGACAGGGGCGAACACTGAAGCTTTCTTT. The encoded protein is CASSLMTGANTEAFF. The chain links TRBV7-6 to TRBJ1-1; 8 bases line up with TRBD1. V shed 2 bases and J 1 base; nucleotides not matched to a gene: 3. Germline CDR1 SGHVS, CDR2 FNYEAQ. The CDR3 consists of 15 residues.

The chain joins TRBV19 to TRBJ1-5; TRBD1 matches at 8 bases. This CDR3 has 16 residues. V lost 4 bases, J lost 4 bases, and 9 bases stayed unmatched. CDR1 and CDR2 from the germline V gene are LNHDA and SQIVND (reference sequence). CDR3 in amino acids: CASSRTGTLGNQPQHF. For the CDR3, the DNA is TGTGCCAGTAGTAGGACAGGGACCTTGGGGAATCAGCCCCAGCATTTT. Full variable domain (remainder filled in from reference TRBV19 and TRBJ1-5): DGGITQSPKYLFRKEGQNVTLSCEQNLNHDAMYWYRQDPGQGLRLIYYSQIVNDFQKGDIAEGYSVSREKKESFPLTVTSAQKNPTAFYLCASSRTGTLGNQPQHFGDGTRLSIL.